These T cell receptor beta chains were read from a single sample in a study of CD8 T cells in Susac syndrome. TCRdb re-called the immunoSEQ multiplex PCR reads through MiXCR, storing one row per CDR3 protein. The sample includes approximately 68,000 distinct CDR3 sequences, about 95% of them seen just once. The sequencing input was CD8+ T cells from PBMCs. These receptors came from a human donor with multiple sclerosis. The CDR3 runs from the conserved cysteine through the conserved F or W. D genes are given only for firm matches. A row's size may be missing; if present it is once, few, many or a size class.

v_call: TRBV27
clone_size: NA
d_call: NA
j_call: TRBJ2-7
cdr3_nt: TGTGCCAGCAGTTTTGGCAGGGGCTACGAGCAGTACTTC
cdr3_aa: CASSFGRGYEQYF

v_call: TRBV14
clone_size: NA
d_call: NA
j_call: TRBJ2-7
cdr3_nt: TGTGCCAGCAGCCACCCCCCGACGTCGGGCTACGAGCAGTACTTC
cdr3_aa: CASSHPPTSGYEQYF

v_call: TRBV3-1
clone_size: NA
d_call: NA
j_call: TRBJ2-3
cdr3_nt: TGTGCCAGCAGCCAAGAACGTCTAGAGGCTGGACTTAGCACAGATACGCAGTATTTT
cdr3_aa: CASSQERLEAGLSTDTQYF

v_call: TRBV6-5
clone_size: NA
d_call: NA
j_call: TRBJ2-7
cdr3_nt: TGTGCCAGCAGTTACTCGGTGGAAGACTCCTACGAGCAGTACTTC
cdr3_aa: CASSYSVEDSYEQYF

v_call: TRBV27
clone_size: NA
d_call: NA
j_call: TRBJ1-1
cdr3_nt: TGTGCCAGCAGTTCCCCGGACCGCCGGAGGGCTTTCTTT
cdr3_aa: CASSSPDRRRAFF

v_call: TRBV2
clone_size: NA
d_call: NA
j_call: TRBJ2-1
cdr3_nt: TGTGCCAGCAGCCAGACTTCGTACAATGAGCAGTTCTTC
cdr3_aa: CASSQTSYNEQFF

v_call: TRBV14
clone_size: NA
d_call: TRBD1
j_call: TRBJ2-5
cdr3_nt: TGTGCCAGCAGCCAAGGGTTCCAGGGGGCCCTTCAAGAGACCCAGTACTTC
cdr3_aa: CASSQGFQGALQETQYF

v_call: TRBV7-9
clone_size: NA
d_call: NA
j_call: TRBJ1-1
cdr3_nt: TGTGCCAGCAGCCGACCCAAATCGAACACTGAAGCTTTCTTT
cdr3_aa: CASSRPKSNTEAFF

v_call: TRBV10-3
clone_size: once
d_call: NA
j_call: TRBJ2-5
cdr3_nt: TGTGCCATCAGTGAAGGGAACAGGGCTCAAGAGACCCAGTACTTC
cdr3_aa: CAISEGNRAQETQYF

v_call: TRBV12-3/TRBV12-4
clone_size: NA
d_call: NA
j_call: TRBJ1-2
cdr3_nt: TGTGCCAGCAGTTTAGGCAGCATTAACTATGGCTACACCTTC
cdr3_aa: CASSLGSINYGYTF

v_call: TRBV7-9
clone_size: NA
d_call: NA
j_call: TRBJ1-1
cdr3_nt: TGTGCCAGCAGCTCCCCAGGGGACACTGAAGCTTTCTTT
cdr3_aa: CASSSPGDTEAFF

v_call: TRBV28
clone_size: NA
d_call: NA
j_call: TRBJ1-2
cdr3_nt: TGTGCCAGCAGTCCACTAAGTACAGGGTACTATGGCTACACCTTC
cdr3_aa: CASSPLSTGYYGYTF

v_call: TRBV4-3
clone_size: NA
d_call: TRBD1
j_call: TRBJ1-2
cdr3_nt: TGCGCCAGCAGCCACGAGACAGGGGTTAACTATGGCTACACCTTC
cdr3_aa: CASSHETGVNYGYTF

v_call: TRBV4-1
clone_size: NA
d_call: NA
j_call: TRBJ1-1
cdr3_nt: TGCGCCAGCAGCCCGGAATCCGGGAACACTGAAGCTTTCTTT
cdr3_aa: CASSPESGNTEAFF

v_call: TRBV30
clone_size: NA
d_call: NA
j_call: TRBJ2-7
cdr3_nt: TGTGCCTGGAGTTCCCGAGGGGGCGAGCAGTACTTC
cdr3_aa: CAWSSRGGEQYF

v_call: TRBV5-1
clone_size: NA
d_call: TRBD1
j_call: TRBJ1-3
cdr3_nt: TGCGCCAGCAGCCCCCATTTACAGGGGGCGAGAGGAAACACCATATATTTT
cdr3_aa: CASSPHLQGARGNTIYF

v_call: TRBV5-8
clone_size: NA
d_call: NA
j_call: TRBJ1-4
cdr3_nt: TGTGCCAGCCCCTTGGGGGGGCGCGGTGAAAAACTGTTTTTT
cdr3_aa: CASPLGGRGEKLFF

v_call: TRBV2
clone_size: NA
d_call: NA
j_call: TRBJ1-1
cdr3_nt: TGTGCCAGCAGGCAAGGAACTGAAGCTTTCTTT
cdr3_aa: CASRQGTEAFF

v_call: TRBV29-1
clone_size: NA
d_call: NA
j_call: TRBJ1-2
cdr3_nt: TGCAGCGCTAAGACTGAAGACCTGGGCGGCTACACCTTC
cdr3_aa: CSAKTEDLGGYTF

v_call: TRBV28
clone_size: NA
d_call: NA
j_call: TRBJ1-1
cdr3_nt: TGTGCCAGCAGCGACGTGGGGGGAGCTGAAGCTTTCTTT
cdr3_aa: CASSDVGGAEAFF

v_call: TRBV4-2
clone_size: NA
d_call: TRBD1
j_call: TRBJ1-1
cdr3_nt: TGTGCCAGCAGCCAAGATCAGGGGGCGAACACTGAAGCTTTCTTT
cdr3_aa: CASSQDQGANTEAFF

v_call: TRBV12-3/TRBV12-4
clone_size: once
d_call: NA
j_call: TRBJ2-7
cdr3_nt: TGTGCCACAAAGACCTCCGACAGGCCCTACGAGCAGTACTTC
cdr3_aa: CATKTSDRPYEQYF

v_call: TRBV27
clone_size: NA
d_call: NA
j_call: TRBJ2-5
cdr3_nt: TGTGCCAGCAGTTTTTGGCAGGGAAGTTGGGAGACCCAGTACTTC
cdr3_aa: CASSFWQGSWETQYF

v_call: TRBV20-1
clone_size: NA
d_call: NA
j_call: TRBJ1-2
cdr3_nt: TGCAGTGCCCTCAATAGGGACCCCTATGGCTACACCTTC
cdr3_aa: CSALNRDPYGYTF

v_call: TRBV6-6
clone_size: NA
d_call: NA
j_call: TRBJ2-1
cdr3_nt: TGTGCCAGCAGTTACGTGGGGGTAGGGCCCGACAATGAGCAGTTCTTC
cdr3_aa: CASSYVGVGPDNEQFF

v_call: TRBV12-3/TRBV12-4
clone_size: NA
d_call: NA
j_call: TRBJ1-1
cdr3_nt: TGTGCCAGCAGTTTACCCTCCTCTATAGGAGCTTTCTTT
cdr3_aa: CASSLPSSIGAFF

v_call: TRBV19
clone_size: once
d_call: NA
j_call: TRBJ1-1
cdr3_nt: TGTGCCAGTATCGCTTCGCCAAGGAACACTGAAGCTTTCTTT
cdr3_aa: CASIASPRNTEAFF

v_call: TRBV20-1
clone_size: NA
d_call: TRBD1
j_call: TRBJ2-1
cdr3_nt: TGCAGTGCTAGAGTGAGACAGGGAGTTGGTTACAATGAGCAGTTCTTC
cdr3_aa: CSARVRQGVGYNEQFF

v_call: TRBV15
clone_size: NA
d_call: NA
j_call: TRBJ2-1
cdr3_nt: TGTGCCACCAGCAGAGATCTTCAGGGACAGCAGTTCTTC
cdr3_aa: CATSRDLQGQQFF

v_call: TRBV29-1
clone_size: NA
d_call: NA
j_call: TRBJ2-7
cdr3_nt: TGCAGCGTTATCAATTCGAGGGGCTACGAGCAGTACTTC
cdr3_aa: CSVINSRGYEQYF

v_call: TRBV27
clone_size: NA
d_call: NA
j_call: TRBJ2-6
cdr3_nt: TGTGCCAGCAGGAGGGGAGATTTCTCTGGGGCCAACGTCCTGACTTTC
cdr3_aa: CASRRGDFSGANVLTF

v_call: TRBV7-9
clone_size: NA
d_call: NA
j_call: TRBJ1-5
cdr3_nt: TGTGCCAGCAGCCCTCGAGGAGGGGGAAGTCAGCCCCAGCATTTT
cdr3_aa: CASSPRGGGSQPQHF

v_call: TRBV19
clone_size: NA
d_call: NA
j_call: TRBJ1-5
cdr3_nt: TGTGCCAGTAGTAATGGGCCCATTTATAGCAATCAGCCCCAGCATTTT
cdr3_aa: CASSNGPIYSNQPQHF

v_call: TRBV7-3
clone_size: NA
d_call: NA
j_call: TRBJ1-1
cdr3_nt: TGTGCCAGCAGCTTAGTGAGGGTCGGGGGTACTGAAGCTTTCTTT
cdr3_aa: CASSLVRVGGTEAFF

v_call: TRBV7-7
clone_size: NA
d_call: TRBD1
j_call: TRBJ2-5
cdr3_nt: TGTGCCAGCAGCTCCCCGACAGGGGGGGAGACCCAGTACTTC
cdr3_aa: CASSSPTGGETQYF

v_call: TRBV4-1
clone_size: NA
d_call: NA
j_call: TRBJ2-1
cdr3_nt: TGCGCCAGCAGCGTCAGTATCGGGGCCTACAATGAGCAGTTCTTC
cdr3_aa: CASSVSIGAYNEQFF

v_call: TRBV4-3
clone_size: NA
d_call: NA
j_call: TRBJ1-1
cdr3_nt: TGCGCCAGCAGCCAAGAGGAAACTGAAAGCGCTGAAGCTTTCTTT
cdr3_aa: CASSQEETESAEAFF

v_call: TRBV6-2/TRBV6-3
clone_size: NA
d_call: NA
j_call: TRBJ2-2
cdr3_nt: TGTGCCAGCAGTTGGGGGACCACCGGGGAGCTGTTTTTT
cdr3_aa: CASSWGTTGELFF

v_call: TRBV7-8
clone_size: NA
d_call: NA
j_call: TRBJ2-2
cdr3_nt: TGTGCCAGCAGCTTAGCGCAGAAGACCGGGGAGCTGTTTTTT
cdr3_aa: CASSLAQKTGELFF

v_call: TRBV7-9
clone_size: NA
d_call: NA
j_call: TRBJ2-7
cdr3_nt: TGTGCCAGCAGCTTTGGGACCGCGGCCTACGAGCAGTACTTC
cdr3_aa: CASSFGTAAYEQYF

v_call: TRBV28
clone_size: NA
d_call: TRBD1
j_call: TRBJ1-1
cdr3_nt: TGTGCCAGCAGTTTGGGACAGGAGAGGGTACCGAACACTGAAGCTTTCTTT
cdr3_aa: CASSLGQERVPNTEAFF

v_call: TRBV5-5
clone_size: NA
d_call: NA
j_call: TRBJ2-2
cdr3_nt: TGTGCCAGCTTGGGCAGGGCCGGAACCAACACCGGGGAGCTGTTTTTT
cdr3_aa: CASLGRAGTNTGELFF

v_call: TRBV29-1
clone_size: NA
d_call: NA
j_call: TRBJ2-3
cdr3_nt: TGCAGCCCCATGAACCTGGATACGCAGTATTTT
cdr3_aa: CSPMNLDTQYF

v_call: TRBV25-1
clone_size: NA
d_call: NA
j_call: TRBJ1-2
cdr3_nt: TGTGCCAGCAGTGAACGGTCAGGGTTCTATGGCTACACCTTC
cdr3_aa: CASSERSGFYGYTF